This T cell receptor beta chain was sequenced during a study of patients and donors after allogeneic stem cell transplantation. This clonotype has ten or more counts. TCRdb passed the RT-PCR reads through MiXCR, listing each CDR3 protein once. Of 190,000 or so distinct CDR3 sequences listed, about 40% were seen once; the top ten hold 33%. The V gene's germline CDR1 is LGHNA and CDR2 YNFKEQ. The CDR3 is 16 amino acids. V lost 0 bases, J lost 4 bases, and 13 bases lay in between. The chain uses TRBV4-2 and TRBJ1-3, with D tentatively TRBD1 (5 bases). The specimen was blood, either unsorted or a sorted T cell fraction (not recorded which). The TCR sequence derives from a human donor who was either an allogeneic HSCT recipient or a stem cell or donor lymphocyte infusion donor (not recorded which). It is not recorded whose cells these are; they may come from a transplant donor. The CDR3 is CASSQEGREIGNTIYF. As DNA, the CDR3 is TGTGCCAGCAGCCAAGAAGGCAGGGAAATAGGAAACACCATATATTTT.